A single sample gave rise to the 19 T cell receptor beta chains below, sequenced in a study of PD-1 blockade in classical Hodgkin lymphoma. Each of the patients experienced relapse following autologous stem cell transplantation, and their brentuximab vedotin exposure differed. TCRdb's table, derived via immunoSEQ multiplex PCR, lists solely in-frame clones and lacks some. The table includes almost 85,000 clones, 75% to 90% detected once. The sample was peripheral blood mononuclear cells (PBMCs), taken at baseline. All receptors come from a human donor with classical Hodgkin lymphoma.

A few counts support this clone. This chain joins TRBV10-1 and TRBJ1-1; D remains ambiguous. V was pared by 7 bases and J by 0 bases, with 9 bases between. CDR1 is WNHNN, CDR2 SYGVQD, per germline (reference sequence). The CDR3 covers 13 residues. CDR3 region: CASKRNMNTEAFF. The CDR3 DNA sequence: TGCGCCAGCAAAAGAAACATGAACACTGAAGCTTTCTTT.

This clone was counted once. The chain carries TRBV19 and TRBJ1-2; TRBD1 agrees at 7 bases. V was clipped by 5 bases and J by 0 bases; unmatched bases: 9. CDR3 length: 16 amino acids. Germline CDR1 is LNHDA and CDR2 is SQIVND (reference sequence). CDR3 sequence reads: CASSWDRANSNYGYTF. CDR3 coding DNA: TGTGCCAGTAGTTGGGACAGAGCTAATTCTAACTATGGCTACACCTTC.

V usage is TRBV6-5 and J usage is TRBJ2-3; D possibly corresponds to TRBD2 (6 bases). V was trimmed by 2 bases and J by 1 base, leaving 10 bases between them. This CDR3 contains 15 residues. CDR1 and CDR2 from the germline V gene are MNHEY and SVGAGI. In nucleotides, the CDR3 is TGTGCCAGCAGTTACACCCCGGGGGGCACAGATACGCAGTATTTT. Amino acids: CASSYTPGGTDTQYF.

This chain uses TRBV15 with TRBJ1-5; possibly TRBD1 for D (5 bases). In germline, CDR1 is LNHNV, CDR2 YYDKDF (reference sequence). Trimming pared 0 bases from V and 9 bases from J, leaving 12 bases between. The CDR3 covers 14 residues. CDR3 DNA: TGTGCCACCAGCAGAGATGGAGGGGCAGGGCCCCAGCATTTT. Its protein product is CATSRDGGAGPQHF.

This chain uses TRBV28 with TRBJ2-7, with D unclear. The CDR3 spans 14 residues. Germline V CDR1 and CDR2: MDHEN, SYDVKM. Trimming stripped 5 bases from V and 6 bases from J, with 17 bases between. Here the CDR3 reads CASSPLTGEVEQYF. The CDR3 nucleotides are TGTGCCAGCAGTCCCCTGACGGGCGAAGTCGAGCAGTACTTC. Supplemented by reference TRBV28 and TRBJ2-7, the full variable domain reads DVKVTQSSRYLVKRTGEKVFLECVQDMDHENMFWYRQDPGLGLRLIYFSYDVKMKEKGDIPEGYSVSREKKERFSLILESASTNQTSMYLCASSPLTGEVEQYFGPGTRLTVT.

This chain joins TRBV9 and TRBJ2-3; the match to TRBD1 covers 8 bases. CDR3 length: 15 amino acids. In germline, CDR1 is SGDLS, CDR2 YYNGEE. The V segment lost 4 bases and the J segment 5 bases; nucleotides outside the gene matches: 9. The CDR3 here is CASSPQITGGDTQYF. The CDR3, as DNA: TGTGCCAGCAGCCCCCAAATCACAGGGGGAGATACGCAGTATTTT.

This chain joins TRBV7-9 and TRBJ2-3, with D maybe TRBD2 (6 bases). The CDR3 covers 15 residues. V shed 1 base and J shed 0 bases, with 8 bases lying between them. CDR1 and CDR2 from the germline V gene are SEHNR and FQNEAQ (reference sequence). Here the CDR3 reads CASSLGGVSTDTQYF. CDR3 in DNA: TGTGCCAGCAGCTTAGGCGGGGTCAGCACAGATACGCAGTATTTT.

This chain joins TRBV28 and TRBJ2-7, with TRBD1 identical over 8 bases. The V and J ends lost 7 bases and 3 bases, in that order; junction bases with no gene match: 11. CDR1 and CDR2 (germline): MDHEN, SYDVKM. The CDR3 runs 15 residues. CDR3 in amino acids: CASTTMGQEIYEQYF. As DNA, the CDR3 is TGTGCCAGCACCACGATGGGACAGGAAATCTACGAGCAGTACTTC.

The chain joins TRBV28 to TRBJ2-4, with unresolved D. Germline V gives CDR1 MDHEN, CDR2 SYDVKM. The CDR3 length is 13 residues. Trimming pared 7 bases from V and 3 bases from J, leaving 10 bases between. CDR3 DNA sequence: TGTGCCAGCACCCCGCCGAACAAAAACATTCAGTACTTC. This codes for CASTPPNKNIQYF.

This clone occurred a few times. This chain links TRBV30 with TRBJ1-1; D may be TRBD1 (6 bases). This CDR3 is 13 amino acids long. Trimming pared 4 bases from V and 3 bases from J, leaving 12 bases between. From germline, CDR1 is GTSNPN and CDR2 SVGIG (reference sequence). The CDR3 DNA is TGTGCCTGGACAGGGGTTGTAGACACTGAAGCTTTCTTT. It yields the protein CAWTGVVDTEAFF.

The chain is built from TRBV5-1 and TRBJ2-7, with TRBD2 matching over 13 bases. Germline V CDR1 and CDR2: SGHRS, YFSETQ. The CDR3 runs to 15 residues. Trimming cost V 5 bases and J 5 bases; bases outside gene matches: 7. The CDR3 here is CASRSSGTSGDEQYF. The CDR3 nucleotides read TGCGCCAGCAGATCTTCCGGGACTAGCGGGGACGAGCAGTACTTC.

The CDR3 nucleotides are TGTGCCAGCTCATTCCAGGCCAAAAACATTCAGTACTTC. It codes for CASSFQAKNIQYF. This chain uses TRBV2 with TRBJ2-4; D uncertain. This CDR3 region has 13 residues. V lost 8 bases to trimming and J lost 1 base, with 9 bases between them. Germline V gene data show CDR1 as SNHLY and CDR2 as FYNNEI.

The rearrangement links TRBV6-5 to TRBJ2-7; tentatively, D is TRBD1 (6 bases). V was cut by 7 bases and J by 7 bases, with 11 bases left in between. The CDR3 contains 11 residues. Germline CDR1 and CDR2: MNHEY and SVGAGI. CDR3 in amino acids: CASITGTEQYF. Written as DNA, the CDR3 is TGTGCCAGCATTACCGGGACAGAGCAGTACTTC.

This clone was recorded at least ten times. This chain joins TRBV30 and TRBJ1-2, with D hard to call. The germline V gene encodes CDR1 GTSNPN and CDR2 SVGIG (reference sequence). V was clipped by 7 bases and J by 7 bases, with 16 bases between them. The CDR3 covers 12 residues. For the CDR3, the DNA is TGTGCCTTTGTCGGCCCTATTGGTGGCTACACCTTC. Its protein is CAFVGPIGGYTF.

The chain employs TRBV9 and TRBJ2-1, with D possibly matching TRBD2 (6 bases). Trimming took 4 bases from V and 4 from J, leaving 15 bases between them. This CDR3 has 15 amino acids. CDR1 and CDR2 (germline): SGDLS, YYNGEE. The CDR3 spells CASSPRRGGYNEQFF. The CDR3 DNA is TGTGCCAGCAGCCCTCGGAGGGGAGGATACAATGAGCAGTTCTTC.

The rearrangement uses TRBV7-9 and TRBJ2-1, with D tentatively TRBD1 (6 bases). This CDR3 has 14 amino acids. Germline CDR1 SEHNR, CDR2 FQNEAQ (reference sequence). With 5 bases removed from V and 2 bases from J, the gap between germline ends came to 10 bases. The CDR3 DNA follows: TGTGCCAGCAGCCCAAGGACAGCCTACAATGAGCAGTTCTTC. It translates to CASSPRTAYNEQFF. Filled out from reference TRBV7-9 and TRBJ2-1, the complete variable domain reads DTGVSQNPRHKITKRGQNVTFRCDPISEHNRLYWYRQTLGQGPEFLTYFQNEAQLEKSRLLSDRFSAERPKGSFSTLEIQRTEQGDSAMYLCASSPRTAYNEQFFGPGTRLTVL.

The J gene is TRBJ1-2, the V gene TRBV5-8; D unclear. The CDR3 runs 11 residues. Germline CDR1 and CDR2: SGHTS and YDEGEE. Trimming removed 0 bases at V and 4 bases at J, with 1 base between. DNA of the CDR3: TGTGCCAGCAGCTTGGGCTATGGCTACACCTTC. This translates into CASSLGYGYTF.

CDR3 nucleotides: TGTGCCAGCAGTTTAACACCAGGACTAGCGGCCTACGAGCAGTACTTC. Residues: CASSLTPGLAAYEQYF. The V call is TRBV27, the J call TRBJ2-7; 10 bases fit TRBD2. The CDR3 sequence is 16 residues long. Germline V CDR1 and CDR2: MNHEY, SMNVEV (reference sequence). J lost 2 bases, V lost 2 bases, and 6 bases had no gene match.

CDR3 DNA sequence: TGCGCCAGCAGCTCGCCGAGGGATACGCAGTATTTT. This codes for CASSSPRDTQYF. V gene TRBV5-1 combines with J gene TRBJ2-3; no clear D. Germline assignment: CDR1 SGHRS and CDR2 YFSETQ. V was shortened by 3 bases and J by 6 bases, with 8 bases between the two germline ends. This CDR3 contains 12 residues.